This T cell receptor (beta chain) derives from a study of TIL therapy for anti-PD-1-resistant metastatic lung cancer. About the research overall: Patients then received nivolumab; progressors got lymphodepletion, TIL and IL-2. Tumors carried a median roughly 1.5 non-synonymous mutations per megabase. Study observations and caveats: TIL clonotype persistence in blood showed no apparent association with response.

This clone was seen a few times. Its antigen is not known. Between the trimmed V and J ends, which lost 10 bases and 7 bases, there was a span of 13 bases. This CDR3 region has 11 residues. CDR1 is MNHNY and CDR2 is SVGAGI in the germline V gene (reference sequence). Time point indicated: pre-treatment sample, taken before nivolumab and TIL therapy. Adults with stage 4 NSCLC were enrolled in a phase I trial. Sequencing used immunoSEQ v3. The repertoire was sequenced with immunoSEQ multiplex PCR; TCRdb's copy has only in-frame clones and lacks some. The repertoire holds about 59,000 clones, with more than 60% as singletons.

The source was blood, collected at baseline. This chain uses TRBV6-6 with TRBJ1-1; perhaps TRBD1 as D (5 bases). This TCR derives from a person aged 25 to 79 with non-small cell lung cancer. The CDR3 here is CATPWGDEAFF. CDR3 coding DNA: TGTGCCACCCCCTGGGGGGATGAAGCTTTCTTT.